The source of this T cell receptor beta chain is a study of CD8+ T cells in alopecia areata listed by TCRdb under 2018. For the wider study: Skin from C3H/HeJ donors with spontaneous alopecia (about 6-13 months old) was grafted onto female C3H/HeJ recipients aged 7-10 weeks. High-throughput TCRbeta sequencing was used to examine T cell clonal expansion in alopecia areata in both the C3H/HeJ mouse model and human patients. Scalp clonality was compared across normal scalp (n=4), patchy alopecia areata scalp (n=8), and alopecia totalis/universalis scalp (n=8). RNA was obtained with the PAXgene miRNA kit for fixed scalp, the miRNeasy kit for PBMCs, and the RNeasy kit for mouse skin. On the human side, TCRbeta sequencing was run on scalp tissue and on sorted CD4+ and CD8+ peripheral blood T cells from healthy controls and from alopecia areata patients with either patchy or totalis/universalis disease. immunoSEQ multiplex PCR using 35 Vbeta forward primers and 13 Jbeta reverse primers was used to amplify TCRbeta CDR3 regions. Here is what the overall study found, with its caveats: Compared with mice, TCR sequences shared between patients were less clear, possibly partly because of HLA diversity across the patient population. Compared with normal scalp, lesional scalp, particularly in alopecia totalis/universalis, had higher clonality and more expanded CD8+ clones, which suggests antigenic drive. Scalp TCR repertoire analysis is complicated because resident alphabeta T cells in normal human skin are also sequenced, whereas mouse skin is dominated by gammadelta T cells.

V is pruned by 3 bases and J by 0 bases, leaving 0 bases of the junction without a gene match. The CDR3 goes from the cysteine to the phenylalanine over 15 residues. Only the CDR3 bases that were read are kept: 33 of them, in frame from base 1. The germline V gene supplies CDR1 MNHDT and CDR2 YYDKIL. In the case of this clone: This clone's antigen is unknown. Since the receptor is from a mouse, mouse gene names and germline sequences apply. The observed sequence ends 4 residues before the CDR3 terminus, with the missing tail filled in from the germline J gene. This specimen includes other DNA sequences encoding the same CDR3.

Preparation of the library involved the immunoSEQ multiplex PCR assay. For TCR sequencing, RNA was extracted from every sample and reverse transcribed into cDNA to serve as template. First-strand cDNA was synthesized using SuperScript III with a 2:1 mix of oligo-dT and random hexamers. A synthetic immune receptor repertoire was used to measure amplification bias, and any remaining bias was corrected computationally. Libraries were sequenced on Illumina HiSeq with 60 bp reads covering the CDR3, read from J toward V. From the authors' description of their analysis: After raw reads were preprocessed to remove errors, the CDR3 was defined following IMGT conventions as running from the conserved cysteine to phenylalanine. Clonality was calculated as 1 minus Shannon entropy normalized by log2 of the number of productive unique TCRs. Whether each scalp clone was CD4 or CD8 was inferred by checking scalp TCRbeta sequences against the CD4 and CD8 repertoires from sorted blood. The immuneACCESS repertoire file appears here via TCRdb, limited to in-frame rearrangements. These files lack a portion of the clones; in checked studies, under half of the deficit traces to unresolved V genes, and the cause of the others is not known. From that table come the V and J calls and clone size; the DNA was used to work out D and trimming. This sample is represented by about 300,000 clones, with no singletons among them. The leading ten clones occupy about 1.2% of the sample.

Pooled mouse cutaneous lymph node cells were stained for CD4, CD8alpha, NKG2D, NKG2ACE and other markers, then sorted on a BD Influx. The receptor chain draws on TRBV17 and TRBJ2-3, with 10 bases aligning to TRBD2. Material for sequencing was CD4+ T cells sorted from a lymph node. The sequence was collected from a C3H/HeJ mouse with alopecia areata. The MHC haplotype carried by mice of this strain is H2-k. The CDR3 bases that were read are TGTGCTAGCAGTAGGGACTGGGGGAGTGCAGAA. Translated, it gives CASSRDWGSAE. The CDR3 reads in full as CASSRDWGSAETLYF.